This T cell receptor beta chain is from a study of T cell repertoires in cytomegalovirus infection. Study context: Public TCR beta signatures indicated both CMV infection and matching HLA type.

TCRdb redid the calling of the reads with MiXCR, one entry per CDR3 protein. The table has hundreds of thousands of distinct CDR3 sequences, 6.5% seen once; the top ten hold 5.5% to 8%. This clonotype was detected only a few times. Its cognate antigen is unknown. Study-level points and caveats: The ex vivo response showed dominance by HLA-C-restricted CMV-specific TCR beta clonotypes. The study identified carriers of CMV plus the relevant HLA from cumulative public TCR beta family frequency.

The CDR3 loop spans 14 amino acids. The germline gives CDR1 SGHRS, CDR2 YFSETQ. Between the trimmed V and J ends, which lost 0 bases and 2 bases, there was a span of 9 bases. The V call is TRBV5-1, the J call TRBJ2-7, with D hard to call. This TCR was sampled from a human donor in good health (CMV status not recorded). Some clones in this sample may be carry-over from other donors' samples. The sequenced sample was PBMCs. CDR3 protein: CASSLGAQTYEQYF. For the CDR3, the DNA is TGCGCCAGCAGCTTGGGCGCGCAAACCTACGAGCAGTACTTC.